These 32 T cell receptor beta chains were all obtained from the same sample, sequenced in a study of blood T cell repertoires in COVID-19. Produced via immunoSEQ multiplex PCR; TCRdb's table is partial and in-frame only. The table includes roughly 80,000 clones, around 88% detected once. Sample: peripheral blood. These receptors all stem from a woman aged 80 or over with acute or convalescent COVID-19.

V gene TRBV19 combines with J gene TRBJ2-5; the match to TRBD1 covers 7 bases. The CDR3 consists of 15 residues. Germline V CDR1 and CDR2: LNHDA, SQIVND (reference sequence). V lost 4 bases to trimming and J lost 5 bases; unmatched junction nucleotides: 10. CDR3 coding DNA: TGTGCCAGTAGTAACGATCACAGGGGAGAGGAGACCCAGTACTTC. Its protein product is CASSNDHRGEETQYF.

V usage is TRBV13 and J usage is TRBJ2-7; 12 bases agree with TRBD1. This CDR3 is built from 15 residues. Germline CDR1 reads PRHDT; CDR2 reads FYEKMQ (reference sequence). J gave up 6 bases and V 5 bases, and 8 bases lay outside the gene matches. The chain's CDR3 is CASSTPGQGAREQYF. The CDR3 DNA is TGTGCCAGCAGCACTCCGGGACAGGGGGCCCGCGAGCAGTACTTC. The variable domain in full, with the rest retrieved from reference TRBV13 and TRBJ2-7, is AAGVIQSPRHLIKEKRETATLKCYPIPRHDTVYWYQQGPGQDPQFLISFYEKMQSDKGSIPDRFSAQQFSDYHSELNMSSLELGDSALYFCASSTPGQGAREQYFGPGTRLTVT.

CDR3 region: CASAGTLSSNEQFF. CDR3 nucleotides: TGTGCCAGCGCCGGGACTTTAAGTTCCAATGAGCAGTTCTTC. This chain connects TRBV7-2 to TRBJ2-1; D possibly corresponds to TRBD2 (6 bases). The CDR3 consists of 14 residues. Per germline, CDR1 SGHTA and CDR2 FQGNSA. Trimming removed 8 bases at V and 6 bases at J, with 17 bases between.

The V call is TRBV7-9, the J call TRBJ2-2, with TRBD1 matching 7 bases. The CDR3 runs 15 residues. With 5 bases clipped from V and 8 bases from J, the junction kept 11 bases outside the gene matches. CDR1 is SEHNR, CDR2 FQNEAQ, per germline (reference sequence). CDR3 protein: CASSPDRRSGGELFF. The CDR3 DNA reads TGTGCCAGCAGCCCGGACAGGAGATCTGGTGGGGAGCTGTTTTTT.

The chain is built from TRBV5-1 and TRBJ1-1; 8 nucleotides line up with TRBD1. The trim removed 3 bases at V and 5 bases at J, leaving 9 bases unmatched. Germline-derived CDR1 and CDR2 are SGHRS and YFSETQ. This CDR3 spans 15 amino acids. The CDR3 sequence is CASSSQGAPGTEAFF. The CDR3 region has the DNA TGCGCCAGCAGCTCCCAGGGGGCGCCGGGTACTGAAGCTTTCTTT.

This chain joins TRBV30 and TRBJ2-1; TRBD2 is a possible D gene (6 bases). From germline, CDR1 is GTSNPN and CDR2 SVGIG (reference sequence). Trimming cost V 1 base and J 3 bases, with 10 bases left between them. The CDR3 extends over 14 amino acids. The CDR3 loop reads CAWSEASVYNEQFF. CDR3 DNA: TGTGCCTGGAGTGAGGCTAGCGTCTACAATGAGCAGTTCTTC.

This clone was seen once. This sequence joins TRBV29-1 and TRBJ2-1; TRBD1 matches 7 bases. The V gene end was trimmed by 4 bases and the J gene end by 0 bases; junction bases not matched to a gene: 9. The germline V gene encodes CDR1 SQVTM and CDR2 ANQGSEA. CDR3 length equals 16 residues. CDR3 sequence (DNA): TGCAGCGTTGTCCTAAGGGGGCTGAACTCCTACAATGAGCAGTTCTTC. Its translation is CSVVLRGLNSYNEQFF.

The rearrangement links TRBV2 to TRBJ1-2; TRBD1 matches 8 bases. The CDR3 loop spans 16 amino acids. Germline CDR1 is SNHLY and CDR2 is FYNNEI. V lost 2 bases to trimming and J lost 1 base; unmatched junction nucleotides: 6. Here the CDR3 DNA reads TGTGCCAGCAGTGAAACCACAGGGGGGATTAACTATGGCTACACCTTC. Translation gives CASSETTGGINYGYTF.

This chain joins TRBV7-8 and TRBJ1-4; no firm D call. Germline V gives CDR1 SGHVS, CDR2 FQNEAQ. Trimming left V 3 bases short and J 5 bases short, with 10 bases between. This CDR3 contains 14 residues. The CDR3 is CASSFGRRNEKLFF. The CDR3 nucleotides are TGTGCCAGCAGCTTCGGGCGGAGGAATGAAAAACTGTTTTTT.

This rearrangement joins TRBV6-2 or TRBV6-3 to TRBJ2-5, with TRBD1 identical over 7 bases. V trimming: 4 bases; J trimming: 1 base; junction bases outside the gene matches: 6. From germline, CDR1 is MNHEY and CDR2 SVGEGT. This CDR3 spans 15 amino acids. For the CDR3, the DNA is TGTGCCAGCAGTTCCTGGACAGGAACCCAAGAGACCCAGTACTTC. Amino acids: CASSSWTGTQETQYF.

V and J are TRBV7-2 and TRBJ2-5; 9 positions match TRBD2. The trim removed 0 bases at V and 4 bases at J, leaving 3 bases unmatched. Germline CDR1 is SGHTA and CDR2 is FQGNSA. The CDR3 length is 15 residues. For the CDR3, the DNA is TGTGCCAGCAGCTTAGCGGGGCGGGGGGGAGAGACCCAGTACTTC. Amino acid sequence: CASSLAGRGGETQYF.

This clone has only a few counts. This rearrangement joins TRBV29-1 to TRBJ2-3; 9 bases match TRBD1. The CDR3 has 15 residues. CDR1 and CDR2 (germline): SQVTM, ANQGSEA. Unmatched junction bases numbered 4, after V lost 1 base and J lost 2 bases. In nucleotides, the CDR3 is TGCAGCGTTGAAGGGGGACAGGGAAACACAGATACGCAGTATTTT. This encodes CSVEGGQGNTDTQYF.

This clone was observed a single time. This chain uses TRBV6-5 with TRBJ2-7, with a weak D call TRBD2 (5 bases). CDR1 is MNHEY and CDR2 is SVGAGI in the germline V gene. The ends were cut back, 7 bases at V and 2 bases at J, with 9 bases in the middle. This CDR3 is built from 12 residues. CDR3 loop: CASNRGTYEQYF. The CDR3 DNA follows: TGTGCCAGCAATCGGGGTACCTACGAGCAGTACTTC.

The chain recombines TRBV5-6 with TRBJ1-1, with D tentatively TRBD1 (5 bases). V shed 1 base and J shed 1 base, with 14 bases lying between them. Germline CDR1 SGHDT, CDR2 YYEEEE. CDR3 length: 16 residues. The CDR3 spells CASSLRGPGGNTEAFF. The CDR3, as DNA: TGTGCCAGCAGCTTGAGGGGACCCGGGGGGAACACTGAAGCTTTCTTT.

This chain uses TRBV7-9 with TRBJ1-1, with D uncertain. CDR3 length: 16 amino acids. Trimming pared 5 bases from V and 4 bases from J, leaving 20 bases between. Germline values: CDR1 SEHNR, CDR2 FQNEAQ (reference sequence). CDR3 DNA sequence: TGTGCCAGCAGCCCTTTAACGGCGGTTGATTTCACTGAAGCTTTCTTT. It codes for CASSPLTAVDFTEAFF.

The chain recombines TRBV5-1 with TRBJ2-5; TRBD1 aligns across 10 bases. The CDR3 contains 14 residues. The ends lost 4 bases at V and 2 bases at J; junction bases unmatched: 2. Germline-derived CDR1 and CDR2 are SGHRS and YFSETQ. CDR3 sequence reads: CASSLGQGQETQYF. CDR3 bases: TGCGCCAGCAGCCTGGGACAGGGGCAAGAGACCCAGTACTTC.

The J gene is TRBJ2-1, the V gene TRBV6-5, with D perhaps TRBD2 (5 bases). V lost 6 bases to trimming and J lost 8 bases, with 11 bases between them. CDR1 is MNHEY and CDR2 is SVGAGI in the germline V gene. The CDR3 runs to 12 residues. CDR3 coding DNA: TGTGCCAGCAGGCGGAGCGGAGATGAGCAGTTCTTC. It yields the protein CASRRSGDEQFF.

The chain joins TRBV7-8 to TRBJ2-7; D is unclear. The germline CDR1 and CDR2 sequences are SGHVS and FQNEAQ. The CDR3 is 14 amino acids. The V and J ends lost 5 bases and 0 bases respectively, with 11 bases between them. CDR3 region: CASSPEQSSYEQYF. The CDR3 region has the DNA TGTGCCAGCAGCCCGGAGCAGTCCTCCTACGAGCAGTACTTC.

In its sample, this clone was seen once. CDR3 residues: CASSFGDYGYTF. Written as DNA, the CDR3 is TGTGCCAGCAGTTTCGGGGACTATGGCTACACCTTC. The chain recombines TRBV12-3 or TRBV12-4 with TRBJ1-2; no firm D call. CDR3 length: 12 amino acids. Trimming shortened V by 3 bases and J by 3 bases, and 5 bases separated the two germline ends.

The chain is built from TRBV9 and TRBJ2-3, with a possible D match to TRBD2 (6 bases). Germline CDR1 reads SGDLS; CDR2 reads YYNGEE. V shed 5 bases and J shed 2 bases, with 12 bases lying between them. This CDR3 is 14 amino acids long. In DNA form, the CDR3 reads TGTGCCAGCAGTGACTCTAGCGACACAGATACGCAGTATTTT. It yields the protein CASSDSSDTDTQYF.

The sample holds one count of this clone. CDR3 amino acids: CASIRENTEAFF. The CDR3 coding sequence is TGTGCCAGCATCCGGGAGAACACTGAAGCTTTCTTT. V is TRBV2 and J is TRBJ1-1; unclear D gene. Germline-derived CDR1 and CDR2 are SNHLY and FYNNEI. The CDR3 is 12 amino acids. Deletions cut 7 bases from V and 1 base from J, with 7 bases between.

V is TRBV19 and J is TRBJ2-7; the D is unclear. V was clipped by 2 bases and J by 3 bases, with 8 bases between them. Looked up from germline, CDR1 is LNHDA and CDR2 is SQIVND (reference sequence). The CDR3 extends over 13 amino acids. The CDR3 reads CASSITVNYEQYF. In nucleotides, the CDR3 is TGTGCCAGTAGTATAACGGTTAACTACGAGCAGTACTTC.

The rearrangement uses TRBV19 and TRBJ1-6; D perhaps matches TRBD1 (5 bases). Trimming pared 1 base from V and 7 bases from J, leaving 20 bases between. The CDR3 contains 18 residues. The germline CDR1 and CDR2 sequences are LNHDA and SQIVND (reference sequence). CDR3 nucleotides: TGTGCCAGTAGTATAGTCGGACGGGCTGGGGCTGTGAATTCACCCCTCCACTTT. The encoded protein is CASSIVGRAGAVNSPLHF. Supplemented by reference TRBV19 and TRBJ1-6, the full variable domain reads DGGITQSPKYLFRKEGQNVTLSCEQNLNHDAMYWYRQDPGQGLRLIYYSQIVNDFQKGDIAEGYSVSREKKESFPLTVTSAQKNPTAFYLCASSIVGRAGAVNSPLHFGNGTRLTVT.

CDR3 amino acids: CASRDQASRDTQYF. The CDR3 DNA reads as TGCGCCAGCAGGGACCAGGCTAGCCGAGATACGCAGTATTTT. V gene TRBV5-1 combines with J gene TRBJ2-3, with D perhaps matching TRBD2 (5 bases). In germline, CDR1 is SGHRS, CDR2 YFSETQ. The V and J ends lost 5 bases and 5 bases respectively, with 15 bases between them. CDR3 length equals 14 residues.

The chain is built from TRBV4-3 and TRBJ2-2; no clear D. The ends were cut back, 0 bases at V and 7 bases at J, with 9 bases in the middle. The CDR3 spans 14 residues. Per the germline V gene, CDR1 is LGHNA and CDR2 is YSLEER. CDR3: CASSQDRSFGELFF. As DNA, the CDR3 is TGCGCCAGCAGCCAAGATAGGAGTTTCGGGGAGCTGTTTTTT.

This chain links TRBV18 with TRBJ2-1; maybe TRBD1 (6 bases). This CDR3 is built from 14 residues. The V end lost 3 bases, the J end lost 2 bases, and 8 bases lay between the germline ends. Germline V gene data show CDR1 as KGHSH and CDR2 as LQKENI. CDR3 region: CASSPGAAYNEQFF. The CDR3 DNA follows: TGTGCCAGCTCACCGGGGGCAGCCTACAATGAGCAGTTCTTC.

V is TRBV6-5 and J is TRBJ1-5; 7 bases align to TRBD1. The V gene end was trimmed by 8 bases and the J gene end by 1 base; junction bases not matched to a gene: 5. The CDR3 totals 14 residues. Germline assignment: CDR1 MNHEY and CDR2 SVGAGI. The CDR3: CASLDRVSNQPQHF. The CDR3 bases are TGTGCCAGCCTCGACAGGGTCAGCAATCAGCCCCAGCATTTT.

This rearrangement joins TRBV7-2 to TRBJ2-3, with TRBD2 matching 16 bases. V shed 5 bases and J 1 base; nucleotides not matched to a gene: 6. From germline, CDR1 is SGHTA and CDR2 FQGNSA. The CDR3 runs to 18 residues. CDR3 DNA: TGTGCCAGCAGCCCGGGACTAGCGGGGGGGTACCGCACAGATACGCAGTATTTT. Residues: CASSPGLAGGYRTDTQYF.

The rearrangement links TRBV19 to TRBJ2-1, with D possibly matching TRBD2 (6 bases). Germline V gene lookup returns CDR1 LNHDA and CDR2 SQIVND (reference sequence). The V end was cut by 1 base, the J end by 12 bases, with 16 bases between. This CDR3 contains 14 residues. The DNA of the CDR3 is TGTGCCAGTAGTATAGGGAGGGCTAGCCCACGGCAGTTCTTC. As protein: CASSIGRASPRQFF.

V is TRBV30 and J is TRBJ2-7; D unclear. CDR3 size: 10 residues. Germline assignment: CDR1 GTSNPN and CDR2 SVGIG (reference sequence). V shed 5 bases and J shed 3 bases, with 5 bases lying between them. The CDR3 bases are TGTGCCTGGTCAGGCTACGAGCAGTACTTC. Its translation is CAWSGYEQYF. Filled out from reference TRBV30 and TRBJ2-7, the complete variable domain reads SQTIHQWPATLVQPVGSPLSLECTVEGTSNPNLYWYRQAAGRGLQLLFYSVGIGQISSEVPQNLSASRPQDRQFILSSKKLLLSDSGFYLCAWSGYEQYFGPGTRLTVT.

The CDR3 DNA is TGTGCCAGCAGACGAACAGGGGCTGGAAACACCATATATTTT. Residues: CASRRTGAGNTIYF. The V gene is TRBV14, the J gene TRBJ1-3; 7 nucleotides agree with TRBD1. Germline V gene sequence: CDR1 SGHDN, CDR2 FVKESK. The J segment lost 2 bases and the V segment lost 6 bases, leaving 4 bases of the junction unmatched. CDR3 length: 14 amino acids.

As concerns this clone: One end of the junction is discordant with germline, which a read error may explain. The chain joins TRBV23-1 to TRBJ2-1; 9 bases agree with TRBD2. TRBV23-1 is annotated as an ORF whose role is uncertain. The CDR3 spans 15 residues. CDR3 residues: CARSHGASGKVEQFF. CDR3 nucleotides: TGCGCCAGGAGTCACGGGGCTAGCGGGAAGGTTGAGCAGTTCTTC.